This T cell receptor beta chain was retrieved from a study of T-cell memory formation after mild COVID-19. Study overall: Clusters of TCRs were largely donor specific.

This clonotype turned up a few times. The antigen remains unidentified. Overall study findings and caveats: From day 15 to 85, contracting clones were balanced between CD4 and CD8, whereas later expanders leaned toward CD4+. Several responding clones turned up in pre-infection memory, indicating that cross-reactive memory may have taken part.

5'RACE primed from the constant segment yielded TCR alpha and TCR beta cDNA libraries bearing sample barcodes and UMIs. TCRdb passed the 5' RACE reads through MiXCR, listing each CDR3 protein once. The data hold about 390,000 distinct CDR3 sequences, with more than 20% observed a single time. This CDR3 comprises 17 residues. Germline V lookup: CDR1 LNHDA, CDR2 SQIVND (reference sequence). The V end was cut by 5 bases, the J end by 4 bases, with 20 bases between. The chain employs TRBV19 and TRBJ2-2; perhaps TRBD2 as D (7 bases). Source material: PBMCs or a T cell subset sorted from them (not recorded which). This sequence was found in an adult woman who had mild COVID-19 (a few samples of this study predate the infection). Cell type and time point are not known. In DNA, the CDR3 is TGTGCCAGTAGTCCAAGGGTCCAGGCGGGGGCCACCGGGGAGCTGTTTTTT. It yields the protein CASSPRVQAGATGELFF.